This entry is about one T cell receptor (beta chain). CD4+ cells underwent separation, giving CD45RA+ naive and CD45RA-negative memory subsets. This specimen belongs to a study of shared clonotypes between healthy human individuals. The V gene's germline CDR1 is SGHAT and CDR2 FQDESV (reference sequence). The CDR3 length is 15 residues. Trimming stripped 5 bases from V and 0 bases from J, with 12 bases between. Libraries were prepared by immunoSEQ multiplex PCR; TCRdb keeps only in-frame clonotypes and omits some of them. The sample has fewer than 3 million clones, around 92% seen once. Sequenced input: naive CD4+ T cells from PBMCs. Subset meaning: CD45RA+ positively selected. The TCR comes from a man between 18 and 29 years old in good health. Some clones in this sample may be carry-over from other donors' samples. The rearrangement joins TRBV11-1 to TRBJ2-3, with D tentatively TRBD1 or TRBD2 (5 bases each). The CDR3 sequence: CASSPRDGSTDTQYF. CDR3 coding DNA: TGTGCCAGCAGCCCCCGGGACGGCAGCACAGATACGCAGTATTTT.